This T cell receptor beta chain was sequenced during a study of cytomegalovirus exposure and HLA in healthy donors. Overall study findings and caveats: DRB1 showed the most TCR associations and HLA-C the fewest in a later analysis, as rates varied by HLA locus. An ancestry cluster, one associated with Asian ancestry, reportedly showed fewer N-insertions than the roughly 700-donor mean in a later analysis.

The PCR used 60 Vbeta and 13 Jbeta primers. Produced via immunoSEQ multiplex PCR; TCRdb's table is partial and in-frame only. This table holds some 110,000 clones. V was clipped by 6 bases and J by 4 bases, with 13 bases between them. The germline V gene has CDR1 SQVTM and CDR2 ANQGSEA. The CDR3 extends over 12 amino acids. In the case of this clone: Its antigen is unidentified.

This sequence was found in a young man in good health and CMV-seronegative. The chain joins TRBV29-1 to TRBJ2-7; maybe TRBD2 (5 bases). Sequences were obtained from PBMCs. CDR3 loop: CSVGRTGYEQYF. For the CDR3, the DNA is TGCAGCGTGGGAAGGACTGGTTACGAGCAGTACTTC.